The present TCR beta chain was sequenced within a study of T cell repertoires in cytomegalovirus infection. This clonotype has more than one count but fewer than ten. CDR1 is SGHTA, CDR2 FQGTGA, per germline. The CDR3 extends over 16 amino acids. J lost 0 bases, V lost 5 bases, and 4 bases had no gene match. TCRdb itself ran the reads through MiXCR, one entry per CDR3 protein. Of just over 150,000 distinct CDR3 sequences detected, around a quarter appear once; the ten largest clones hold approximately 9.9%. The source of this sequence is a human donor in good health (CMV status not recorded). Some clones in this sample may be carry-over from other donors' samples. The chain combines TRBV7-3 with TRBJ2-3; 11 positions agree with TRBD2. The sequenced material came from PBMCs. This CDR3 is CASSPGLAASTDTQYF. The CDR3, as DNA: TGTGCCAGCAGCCCGGGACTAGCGGCTAGCACAGATACGCAGTATTTT.